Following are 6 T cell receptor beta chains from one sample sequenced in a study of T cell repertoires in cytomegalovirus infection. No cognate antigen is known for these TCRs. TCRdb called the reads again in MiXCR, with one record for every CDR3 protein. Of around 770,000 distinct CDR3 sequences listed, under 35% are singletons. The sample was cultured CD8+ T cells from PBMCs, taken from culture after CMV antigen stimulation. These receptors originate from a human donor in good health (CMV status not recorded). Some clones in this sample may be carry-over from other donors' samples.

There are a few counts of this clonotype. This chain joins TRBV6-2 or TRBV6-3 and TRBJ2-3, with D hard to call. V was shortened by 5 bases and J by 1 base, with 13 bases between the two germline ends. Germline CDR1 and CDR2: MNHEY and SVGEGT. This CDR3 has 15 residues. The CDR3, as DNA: TGTGCCAGCAGTACGGCGCGGCAGGGCACAGATACGCAGTATTTT. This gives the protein CASSTARQGTDTQYF.

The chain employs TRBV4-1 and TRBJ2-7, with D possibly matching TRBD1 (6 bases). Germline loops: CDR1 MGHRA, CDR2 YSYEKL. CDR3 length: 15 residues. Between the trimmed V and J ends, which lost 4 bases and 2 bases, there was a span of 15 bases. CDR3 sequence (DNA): TGCGCCAGCAGCCCCTCCGGGACAAGTCCCTACGAGCAGTACGTC. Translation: CASSPSGTSPYEQYV.

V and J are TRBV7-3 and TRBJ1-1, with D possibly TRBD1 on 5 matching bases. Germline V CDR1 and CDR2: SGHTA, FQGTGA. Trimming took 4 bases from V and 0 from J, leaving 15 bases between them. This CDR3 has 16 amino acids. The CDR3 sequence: CASSSGTYNLNTEAFF. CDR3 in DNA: TGTGCCAGCAGCTCGGGGACGTATAATTTGAACACTGAAGCTTTCTTT.

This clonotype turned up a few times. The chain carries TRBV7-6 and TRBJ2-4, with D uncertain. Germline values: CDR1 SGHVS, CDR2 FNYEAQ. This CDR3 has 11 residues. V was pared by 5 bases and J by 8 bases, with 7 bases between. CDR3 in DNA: TGTGCCAGCAGCAGACGGGACATTCAGTACTTC. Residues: CASSRRDIQYF.

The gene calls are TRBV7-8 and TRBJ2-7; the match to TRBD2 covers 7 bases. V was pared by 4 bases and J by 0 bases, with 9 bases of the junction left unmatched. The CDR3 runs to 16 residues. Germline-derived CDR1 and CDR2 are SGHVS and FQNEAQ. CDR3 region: CASSSRLAETSYEQYV. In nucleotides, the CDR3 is TGTGCCAGCAGCTCCAGACTAGCTGAGACCTCCTACGAGCAGTACGTC.

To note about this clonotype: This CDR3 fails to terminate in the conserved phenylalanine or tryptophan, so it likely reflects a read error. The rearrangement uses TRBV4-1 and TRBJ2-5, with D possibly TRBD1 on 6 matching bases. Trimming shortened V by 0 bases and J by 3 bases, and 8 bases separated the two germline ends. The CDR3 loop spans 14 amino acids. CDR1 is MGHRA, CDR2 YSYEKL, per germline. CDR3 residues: CASSQDAGEETQYL. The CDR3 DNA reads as TGCGCCAGCAGCCAAGATGCAGGGGAAGAGACCCAGTACCTC.